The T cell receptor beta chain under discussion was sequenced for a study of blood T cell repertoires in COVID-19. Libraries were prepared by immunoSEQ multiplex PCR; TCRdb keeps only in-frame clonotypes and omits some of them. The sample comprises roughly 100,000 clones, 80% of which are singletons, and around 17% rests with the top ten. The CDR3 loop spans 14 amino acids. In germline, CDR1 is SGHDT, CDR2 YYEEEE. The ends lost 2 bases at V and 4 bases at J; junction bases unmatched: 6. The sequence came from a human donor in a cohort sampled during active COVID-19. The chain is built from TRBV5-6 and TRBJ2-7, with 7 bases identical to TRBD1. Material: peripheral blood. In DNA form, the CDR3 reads TGTGCCAGCAGCTTTTATGGCAGGGGGTACGAGCAGTACTTC. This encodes CASSFYGRGYEQYF. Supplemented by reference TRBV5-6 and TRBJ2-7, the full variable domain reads DAGVTQSPTHLIKTRGQQVTLRCSPKSGHDTVSWYQQALGQGPQFIFQYYEEEERQRGNFPDRFSGHQFPNYSSELNVNALLLGDSALYLCASSFYGRGYEQYFGPGTRLTVT.